The TCR beta chain described here comes from a study of CD8+ T cells in alopecia areata. Broader study findings: Scalp samples also yield sequences from resident alphabeta T cells of normal skin. Mice showed TCR sharing more clearly than patients did, possibly owing to HLA. Alopecia totalis/universalis scalp especially showed more expanded CD8+ clones than normal scalp.

This clone was detected a few times. What it binds is unknown. Extraction of RNA preceded its reverse transcription into cDNA, which served as the sequencing template. Repertoires were generated with immunoSEQ multiplex PCR, while TCRdb's copy carries only in-frame clones and drops some. The sample has around 190,000 clones; approximately 60% are singletons. Per germline, CDR1 MNHEY and CDR2 SMNVEV (reference sequence). The V end lost 1 base, the J end lost 1 base, and 11 bases lay between the germline ends. The CDR3 totals 16 residues. Investigators sorted PBMCs to obtain both CD4+ and CD8+ T cells. The sample was CD8+ T cells sorted from blood. The TCR sequence derives from a human donor in good health. This chain connects TRBV27 to TRBJ1-5, with a weak D call TRBD1 (6 bases). The CDR3 nucleotides are TGTGCCAGCAGTTTATTTGCAGGGGCAAGCAATCAGCCCCAGCATTTT. Amino acids: CASSLFAGASNQPQHF.